The source of this T cell receptor (beta chain) is a study of blood T cell repertoires in COVID-19 (dated by TCRdb to the early 2020s). For the wider study: Samples from collaborators originated in the United States, Italy and Spain and spanned both the acute and convalescent phases of COVID-19. A de-identified subject ID, COVID-19 status, age in years and sex were almost always included in the sample metadata. The prospective study material was composed of cDNA or gDNA derived from T cells, B-cell-depleted T cells, or PBMCs. The samples were drawn from the first 160 participants of the ongoing ImmuneRACE study and from under 1,500 subjects provided by 6 global collaborators. Deeply sampled blood TCRbeta repertoires from subjects exposed to, actively infected with, or recovered from COVID-19 were included in the dataset. The repertoires were released in a freely available public database meant as a resource for research on the immune response to SARS-CoV-2. Where HLA class I and class II types were available, the types were taken from metadata supplied by the sample provider, not from assay-based typing.

What the work shows at the level of the full study, not this receptor alone: How much clinical and demographic metadata was included differed by source and by participant, and the metadata was provided uncurated.

For this clone: There is no known antigen for this receptor. No much larger clonotype is one base removed from it; base qualities were not supplied.

TCRbeta CDR3 regions were amplified from genomic DNA using the immunoSEQ Assay, a bias-controlled multiplex PCR. For the original study's pipeline: Within the assay, amplification of reference gene primers was used to estimate how many nucleated cells each sample contained. To quantify the absolute abundance of each unique TCRbeta CDR3 rearrangement, sequence reads were collapsed and filtered. For each sample, productive Simpson clonality was calculated by taking the square root of Simpson's diversity index across productive rearrangements. The table comes from immuneACCESS by way of TCRdb, which keeps in-frame sequences with V and J called. Part of the clones is missing from these tables; in studies checked, under half for an unresolved V gene and the rest for unknown reasons. From that table come the V and J calls and clone size; the DNA was used to work out D and trimming. The table for this sample lists fewer than 85,000 clones; 88% of them were counted only once. Of the sample, 9.1% is held by the ten largest clones.

Each collaborating institution followed its own protocols to collect whole blood in K2EDTA tubes. For TCRbeta analysis, collaborators shipped samples in one of three forms: frozen whole blood, isolated PBMCs, or DNA extracted from either of those sample types. V drops 5 bases and J drops 11 bases, leaving 15 bases in between. The CDR3 spans 12 residues, from the cysteine through the phenylalanine. The kept DNA is CDR3 alone, 36 bases in frame from the first base. The germline V gene sets CDR1 to MDHEN and CDR2 to SYDVKM. The TCR sequence derives from a human donor in a cohort sampled during active COVID-19. The chain joins TRBV28 to TRBJ1-1; no confident D gene assignment can be made. The sequencing sample was made of peripheral blood. The encoded CDR3 is CASSPPGMGAFF. The base sequence is TGTGCCAGCAGTCCCCCCGGGATGGGCGCTTTCTTT.